This entry is about one T cell receptor beta chain. Its antigen remains unknown. The data belong to a study of cytotoxic CD8 clonotypes in ibrutinib-treated CLL. Study-level information: Responses comprised 25 or so partial and 2 complete; at median around six years, approximately 14 remained remitted and approximately 12 progressed. Response samples were drawn at a median of approximately 11 months of treatment, range 6 to 36.

General study findings and limits: Clonality (at baseline) was higher than in age-matched healthy donors and tracked circulating CD8+ T-cell counts.

The protocol was immunoSEQ multiplex PCR, while the TCRdb copy is restricted to in-frame clones and leaves out a portion. The table shows 45,000 to 60,000 clones, with 50% to 70% occurring only once. The clonotype originates from a human donor with chronic lymphocytic leukemia. Sample: PBMCs, taken after 24 months of ibrutinib treatment.

The CDR3 region is CASSPPAIGYGYTF. In DNA form, the CDR3 reads TGTGCCAGCAGCCCCCCCGCTATCGGGTACGGCTACACCTTC. The chain has TRBV4-2 and TRBJ1-2, with D uncertain. Germline CDR1 is LGHNA and CDR2 is YNFKEQ. Between the trimmed V and J ends, which lost 4 bases and 8 bases, there was a span of 17 bases. The CDR3 is made up of 14 amino acids.